This record concerns one TCR beta chain sequence. This sample was included in a study of OX40 agonist ivuxolimab in advanced cancers. Germline assignment: CDR1 MNHEY and CDR2 SMNVEV (reference sequence). The V end was cut by 8 bases, the J end by 0 bases, with 14 bases between. The CDR3 length is 14 residues. Produced via immunoSEQ multiplex PCR; TCRdb's table is partial and in-frame only. The sample lists roughly 49,000 clones; approximately 85% were seen once. The sequence was collected from an adult with an advanced solid tumor such as melanoma, head and neck, liver or kidney cancer. The V call is TRBV27, the J call TRBJ2-7; tentatively, D is TRBD1 (6 bases). Sequenced here: CD4+ or CD8+ T cells sorted from blood, sampled in a trial of the OX40 agonist ivuxolimab. Written as DNA, the CDR3 is TGTGCCAGCCGCCCCGGACAGTACTCCTACGAGCAGTACTTC. Translation: CASRPGQYSYEQYF.